Listed below are T cell receptor beta chains from one sample, sequenced in a study of early T cells in non-severe SARS-CoV-2 infection. A single record per CDR3 protein comes from TCRdb applying MiXCR to the 5' RACE reads. The sample records 97,000 or so distinct CDR3 sequences, 13% being singletons. Sequenced: whole blood. These receptors were collected from an adult who was a healthcare worker with PCR-confirmed SARS-CoV-2 infection or an uninfected control (not recorded which). The CDR3 runs from the conserved cysteine through the conserved F or W. A D gene is named only where the DNA matches it firmly. The size entry is marked missing in some rows and otherwise reads once, few, many or a size class.

clone_size d_call j_call v_call cdr3_aa cdr3_nt
few TRBD1 TRBJ2-1 TRBV7-9 CASSSIGGREQFF TGTGCCAGCAGCTCCATAGGGGGCCGTGAGCAGTTCTTC
few TRBD1 TRBJ1-2 TRBV7-3 CASSLAGGGSYGYTF TGTGCCAGCAGCTTGGCAGGGGGCGGAAGCTATGGCTACACCTTC
many - TRBJ2-1 TRBV28 CASSFRRDGGGQFF TGTGCCAGCAGTTTCCGGCGGGATGGCGGTGGGCAGTTCTTC
few - TRBJ1-5 TRBV19 CASSIAVGAQPQHF TGTGCCAGTAGTATCGCGGTAGGTGCTCAGCCCCAGCATTTT
- TRBD1 TRBJ2-7 TRBV28 CASTADRRYEQYF TGTGCCAGCACCGCGGACAGGAGATACGAGCAGTACTTC
- TRBD1 TRBJ2-7 TRBV4-1 CASSQEYHGQAYEQYF TGCGCCAGCAGCCAAGAATATCATGGACAGGCCTACGAGCAGTACTTC
- TRBD2 TRBJ2-7 TRBV28 CASSGLAGGGEQYF TGTGCCAGCAGTGGGCTAGCGGGAGGAGGCGAGCAGTACTTC
- - TRBJ2-5 TRBV23-1 CASKNPHLGRDGSNINGEKTQYF TGCGCCAGCAAAAACCCCCACTTGGGGCGGGACGGGTCCAACATCAACGGAGAGAAGACCCAGTACTTC
many - TRBJ1-2 TRBV28 CASRFLGLDYF TGTGCCAGCAGGTTCCTGGGCCTGGATTACTTC
few - TRBJ2-7 TRBV4-1 CASSPTLEYEQYF TGCGCCAGCAGCCCCACACTAGAATACGAGCAGTACTTC
- TRBD1 TRBJ1-1 TRBV7-8 CASRPIQGAVFF TGTGCCAGCAGGCCTATCCAGGGGGCGGTTTTCTTT
- - TRBJ2-4 TRBV27 CASSPYGGREIRGIQYF TGTGCCAGCAGTCCCTATGGGGGGCGGGAGATTCGGGGCATTCAGTACTTC
- - TRBJ2-7 TRBV7-2 CASSLGGLSAQYF TGTGCCAGCAGCTTAGGGGGCCTATCGGCGCAGTACTTC
few - TRBJ2-1 TRBV18 CASSPADPPEQFF TGTGCCAGCTCACCGGCGGATCCTCCGGAGCAGTTCTTC
- - TRBJ2-1 TRBV5-8 CASSSALTGKSEQFF TGTGCCAGCAGCAGCGCACTAACGGGCAAAAGTGAGCAGTTCTTC
many - TRBJ2-5 TRBV29-1 CSVPLVGETQYF TGCAGCGTTCCATTGGTCGGGGAGACCCAGTACTTC
many - TRBJ2-2 TRBV6-1 CASNLSEDTGELFF TGTGCCAGCAATTTATCGGAGGACACCGGGGAGCTGTTTTTT
- TRBD2 TRBJ2-1 TRBV5-1 CASARTSMDEQFF TGCGCCAGCGCCCGGACTAGCATGGATGAGCAGTTCTTC
once - TRBJ2-7 TRBV20-1 CSALAYEQYF TGCAGTGCTCTCGCCTACGAGCAGTACTTC
many - TRBJ2-1 TRBV7-6 CASSLGIAIGDNEQFF TGTGCCAGCAGCTTAGGAATAGCTATCGGGGACAATGAGCAGTTCTTC
- TRBD1 TRBJ2-2 TRBV12-5 CASGDGQGLTGELFF TGTGCTAGTGGGGACGGACAGGGCCTCACCGGGGAGCTGTTTTTT
- TRBD1 TRBJ1-1 TRBV7-9 CASSGDRLNTEAFF TGTGCCAGCAGCGGGGACAGACTGAACACTGAAGCTTTCTTT
few - TRBJ2-1 TRBV27 CASSFGGRSYNEQFF TGCGCCAGCAGTTTTGGGGGCCGCTCCTACAATGAGCAGTTCTTC
many - TRBJ2-6 TRBV6-1 CASSERSSGANVLTF TGTGCCAGCAGTGAAAGAAGTTCTGGGGCCAACGTCCTGACTTTC
few - TRBJ2-3 TRBV2 CASSDEYSDTQYF TGTGCCAGCAGTGATGAGTATTCGGATACGCAGTATTTT
- - TRBJ2-5 TRBV12-3/TRBV12-4 CASSFYGGETQYF TGTGCCAGCAGTTTTTACGGGGGAGAGACCCAGTACTTC
- TRBD2 TRBJ2-1 TRBV7-2 CASSMRGAGRLAGINEQFF TGTGCCAGCAGCATGCGGGGGGCTGGAAGGCTAGCGGGTATCAATGAGCAGTTCTTC
many TRBD1 TRBJ1-5 TRBV7-6 CASSLSGGVNQPQHF TGTGCCAGCAGCTTATCAGGGGGCGTCAATCAGCCCCAGCATTTT
- TRBD1 TRBJ2-5 TRBV7-9 CASSARQGPSQETQYF TGTGCCAGCAGCGCCAGACAGGGCCCCTCTCAAGAGACCCAGTACTTC
many - TRBJ2-5 TRBV11-2 CASSLGGHGQETQYF TGTGCCAGCAGCTTAGGGGGACACGGGCAAGAGACCCAGTACTTC
- - TRBJ2-7 TRBV20-1 CSAPERREQYF TGCAGTGCCCCGGAGAGGAGGGAGCAGTACTTC
many TRBD1 TRBJ1-1 TRBV10-2 CASRDRGPDTEAFF TGCGCCAGCAGAGACAGGGGTCCGGACACTGAAGCTTTCTTT
many - TRBJ2-1 TRBV5-1 CASSLAGPGIYNEQFF TGCGCCAGCAGCTTGGCCGGGCCGGGGATCTACAATGAGCAGTTCTTC
- - TRBJ2-7 TRBV5-4 CASSSQTANYEQYF TGTGCCAGCAGCTCCCAGACAGCCAACTACGAGCAGTACTTC
- - TRBJ2-5 TRBV11-2 CANSLGGRGWETQYF TGTGCCAACAGCTTAGGGGGACGGGGTTGGGAGACCCAGTACTTC
- TRBD2 TRBJ2-3 TRBV2 CASSKLAGGPDTQYF TGTGCCAGCAGTAAACTAGCGGGAGGGCCAGATACGCAGTATTTT
- - TRBJ2-1 TRBV28 CASSLDVRQFF TGTGCCAGCAGCCTTGATGTTAGGCAGTTCTTC
many - TRBJ2-7 TRBV11-2 CASSTPLADEQYF TGTGCCAGCAGCACCCCCCTAGCAGACGAGCAGTACTTC
few TRBD1 TRBJ2-2 TRBV27 CASSQIRTGRNTGELFF TGTGCCAGCAGTCAAATTCGGACAGGGCGGAACACCGGGGAGCTGTTTTTT
- TRBD1 TRBJ2-7 TRBV20-1 CSARGQGRGTHEQYF TGCAGTGCTAGAGGTCAGGGCAGGGGGACCCACGAGCAGTACTTC
- - TRBJ2-7 TRBV18 CASSPRDTGEQYF TGTGCCAGCTCACCCCGGGACACTGGTGAGCAGTACTTC
few - TRBJ2-4 TRBV18 CASSLAKNIQYF TGTGCCAGCTCCCTAGCCAAAAACATTCAGTACTTC
- TRBD2 TRBJ2-1 TRBV3-1 CASSQFPSGTYEQFF TGTGCCAGCAGCCAATTCCCTAGCGGGACCTATGAGCAGTTCTTC
few - TRBJ1-1 TRBV29-1 CSVFSVSEAFF TGCAGCGTTTTTTCGGTCAGTGAAGCTTTCTTT
many TRBD1 TRBJ2-7 TRBV12-3/TRBV12-4 CASSMGQGKDEQYF TGTGCCAGCAGTATGGGACAGGGTAAGGACGAGCAGTACTTC
many TRBD1 TRBJ1-1 TRBV4-1 CASSHQQGLNTEAFF TGCGCCAGCAGCCACCAACAGGGGTTGAACACTGAAGCTTTCTTT
few TRBD2 TRBJ2-7 TRBV20-1 CSALSTGLAGAEQYF TGCAGTGCCCTATCGACCGGACTAGCGGGAGCAGAGCAGTACTTC
- - TRBJ2-1 TRBV6-4 CAPGRDWRNEQFF TGTGCCCCCGGGCGGGATTGGCGTAATGAGCAGTTCTTC
- - TRBJ2-3 TRBV5-1 CASSLDDTQYF TGCGCCAGCAGCTTGGACGATACGCAGTATTTT
- TRBD2 TRBJ2-3 TRBV7-2 CASSFSGSFRDTQYF TGTGCCAGCAGCTTTAGCGGGAGTTTCAGAGATACGCAGTATTTT
- TRBD1 TRBJ1-5 TRBV2 CASKGTGGNQPQHF TGTGCCAGCAAAGGGACAGGGGGGAATCAGCCCCAGCATTTT
- TRBD2 TRBJ2-1 TRBV29-1 CSVLPGLAGGSYNEQFF TGCAGCGTTCTCCCGGGACTAGCGGGAGGATCCTACAATGAGCAGTTCTTC
few TRBD1 TRBJ2-7 TRBV5-1 CASSFRDRGLYEQYF TGCGCCAGCAGCTTCCGGGACAGGGGGCTCTACGAGCAGTACTTC
- - TRBJ2-3 TRBV7-3 CASSLSSGHYKYF TGTGCCAGCAGCTTAAGCAGCGGCCACTACAAGTATTTT
- - TRBJ1-4 TRBV3-1 CASSPRQRTTNEKLFF TGTGCCAGCAGCCCCAGACAGAGGACAACTAATGAAAAACTGTTTTTT
many TRBD1 TRBJ1-1 TRBV7-6 CASSQQGAEAFF TGTGCCAGCAGCCAACAGGGGGCTGAAGCTTTCTTT
few - TRBJ1-2 TRBV12-3/TRBV12-4 CASSSGPFYGYTF TGTGCCAGCAGCTCGGGCCCTTTCTATGGCTACACCTTC